The entry below describes one T cell receptor beta chain. Its antigen is undetermined. A much larger clone lies one base from this, so it may be a read error. The CDR3 spans 12 residues. The germline CDR1 and CDR2 sequences are MDHEN and SYDVKM. The data stem from a study of naive and memory T cell subsets. Study conclusions and caveats: TCRs were reportedly recovered from both biopsy types, mostly tuberculin test sites.

Treatment in this sample: skin biopsy from PPD injection site in Mantoux-positive individual. An oligonucleotide containing a UMI was ligated to the 3' end of TCR cDNA. Biopsied sites were PPD injections in people with a positive Mantoux test. Reverse transcription used DNase-treated unsorted total RNA, aiming for 1 to 1000 ng. Ligated cDNA underwent four rounds of PCR with nested alpha and beta constant region primers and SP2. TCRdb processed the UMI-ligation and nested PCR reads anew with MiXCR; each CDR3 protein has one entry. This sample yields about 37,000 distinct CDR3 sequences, of which approximately 10% are seen a single time; 3% to 5% belongs to the top ten.

The sequencing here drew on skin, taken from a tuberculin skin test site. The sequence was obtained from an adult in good health. This chain joins TRBV28 and TRBJ2-1; D remains unclear. The CDR3 spells CASISSYDEQFF. The CDR3 coding sequence is TGTGCCAGCATCAGCTCCTACGATGAGCAGTTCTTC.